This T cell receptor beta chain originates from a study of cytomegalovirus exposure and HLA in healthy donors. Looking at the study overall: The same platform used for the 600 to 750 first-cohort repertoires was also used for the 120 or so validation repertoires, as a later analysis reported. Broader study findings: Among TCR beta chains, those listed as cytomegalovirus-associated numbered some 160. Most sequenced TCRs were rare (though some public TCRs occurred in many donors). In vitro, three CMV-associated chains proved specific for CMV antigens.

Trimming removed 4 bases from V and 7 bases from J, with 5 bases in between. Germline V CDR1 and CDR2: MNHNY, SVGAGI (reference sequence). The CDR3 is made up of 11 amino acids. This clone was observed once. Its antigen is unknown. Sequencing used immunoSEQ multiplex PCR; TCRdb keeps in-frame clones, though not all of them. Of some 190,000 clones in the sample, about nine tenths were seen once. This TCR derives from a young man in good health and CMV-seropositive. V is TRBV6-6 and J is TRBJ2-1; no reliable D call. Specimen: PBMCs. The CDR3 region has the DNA TGTGCCAGCAGTTCCAATAATGAGCAGTTCTTC. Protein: CASSSNNEQFF.